The present T cell receptor (beta chain) was sequenced within a study of cytomegalovirus exposure and HLA in healthy donors. Background on the study: Falling in the Caucasian-associated ancestry cluster were roughly 80% of some 400 genotyped donors. The study, taken as a whole, reports: Upon later analysis, HLA-associated TCR beta chains proved more clonally expanded than other, equally common chains.

Per germline, CDR1 SGHNT and CDR2 YENEEA. The CDR3 spans 14 residues. The V end lost 7 bases, the J end lost 4 bases, and 14 bases lay between the germline ends. Comments on this clone: Its target is unknown.

PCR involved 60 Vbeta and 13 Jbeta primers. Original data processing: Among the unique TCR beta chains that a later analysis counted, some 73 million in all, roughly 10 million were shared. Data came from immunoSEQ multiplex PCR; TCRdb stores just in-frame clones and leaves some out. The V and J calls and clone size were taken over from that table, and D and trimming were inferred from the DNA. The table has 200,000 or so clones, 82% seen once; the top ten hold approximately 6.5%. The sample comprised PBMCs. This receptor was taken from a woman aged 45 to 65 in good health and CMV-seropositive. The chain couples TRBV11-3 to TRBJ2-1; D might be TRBD2 (6 bases). The CDR3 DNA follows: TGTGCCAGCACCTTTGGGCGGGATTACAATGAGCAGTTCTTC. Protein: CASTFGRDYNEQFF. The whole variable domain, filled in from reference TRBV11-3 and TRBJ2-1, reads EAGVVQSPRYKIIEKKQPVAFWCNPISGHNTLYWYLQNLGQGPELLIRYENEEAVDDSQLPKDRFSAERLKGVDSTLKIQPAELGDSAVYLCASTFGRDYNEQFFGPGTRLTVL.